A selection of T cell receptor beta chains follows, all from one sample in a study of cytomegalovirus exposure and HLA in healthy donors. Assay: immunoSEQ multiplex PCR; the TCRdb copy retains only in-frame clones and omits some. The data show about 78,000 clones, 72% seen once. The source material was PBMCs. All receptors derive from a woman in her 40s in good health and CMV-seropositive. Each CDR3 is given without its conserved first and last residue. Only part of the rows carry a size: once, few, many, or a class if the clone is expanded.

length,V,size,J,CDR3
10,TRBV2,once,TRBJ1-2,AGQGAVYGYT
11,TRBV5-4,.,TRBJ2-5,ASSKVGGETQY
10,TRBV28,.,TRBJ1-1,ASSLLDTEAF
13,TRBV5-4,few,TRBJ2-3,ASSQGQFVPDTQY
11,TRBV19,.,TRBJ1-2,ATRRRGRDGYT
12,TRBV5-4,.,TRBJ1-2,ASSLGRADYGYP
14,TRBV13,.,TRBJ2-2,ASSSGQGATTGELF
12,TRBV6-6,.,TRBJ2-7,ASRQPGTGVEQY
11,TRBV5-1,.,TRBJ2-7,ASSVPGAYEQY
13,TRBV19,.,TRBJ1-3,ASSAAGFPGNTIY
14,TRBV30,.,TRBJ2-2,AWSVRAGGNTGELF
14,TRBV5-1,once,.,ASSLIPGLAGDEQY
13,TRBV9,.,TRBJ2-3,ASSVSVSRGDTQY